This T cell receptor beta chain was retrieved from a study of blood T cell repertoires in COVID-19. Study in general: Some COVID-19 samples were acute and others convalescent; all came from the United States, Italy and Spain. T cells, B-cell-depleted T cells, or PBMCs supplied cDNA or gDNA.

Sequencing was performed with immunoSEQ multiplex PCR; in TCRdb, only in-frame clones are kept and a portion is missing. The sample holds 340,000 or so clones, about 86% seen once. Deletions cut 5 bases from V and 6 bases from J, with 13 bases between. The CDR3 is made up of 13 amino acids. Germline lookup yields CDR1 SGHNT and CDR2 YENEEA. Across about two dozen US areas, participants ranged in age from about 18 to 100 years. Cohort assignment relied on participant-reported clinical history. The clonotype originates from a woman between 35 and 50 years old with acute COVID-19. The sequenced material came from PBMCs or T cells enriched from blood (not recorded which). V usage is TRBV11-3 and J usage is TRBJ1-2; possible D gene TRBD1, 6 bases. The CDR3: CASSENRDDGYTF. The CDR3 bases are TGTGCCAGCAGCGAGAACAGGGATGATGGCTACACCTTC.